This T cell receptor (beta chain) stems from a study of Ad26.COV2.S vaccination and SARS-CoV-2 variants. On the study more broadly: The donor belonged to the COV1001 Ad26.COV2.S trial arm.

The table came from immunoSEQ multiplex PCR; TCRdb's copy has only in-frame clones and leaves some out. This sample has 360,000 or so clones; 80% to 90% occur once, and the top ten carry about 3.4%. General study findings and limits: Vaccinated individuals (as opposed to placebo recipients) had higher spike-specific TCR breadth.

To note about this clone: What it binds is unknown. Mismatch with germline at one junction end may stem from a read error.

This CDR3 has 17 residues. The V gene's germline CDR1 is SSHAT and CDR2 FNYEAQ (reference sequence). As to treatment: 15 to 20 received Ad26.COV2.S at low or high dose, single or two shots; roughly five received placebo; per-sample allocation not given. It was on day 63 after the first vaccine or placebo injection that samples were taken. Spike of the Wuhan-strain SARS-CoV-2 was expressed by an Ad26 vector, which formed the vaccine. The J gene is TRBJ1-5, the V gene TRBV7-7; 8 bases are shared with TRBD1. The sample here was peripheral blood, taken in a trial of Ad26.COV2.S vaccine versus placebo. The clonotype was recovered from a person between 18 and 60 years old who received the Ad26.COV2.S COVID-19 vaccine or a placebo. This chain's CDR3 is CASSKGQGTNSNQPQHF. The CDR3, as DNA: TGTGCTAGCAGCAAAGGACAGGGCACCAATAGCAATCAGCCCCAGCATTTT.